Given below is one T cell receptor (beta chain) in context. This clone came up a few times. This receptor's antigen is unknown. No quality values exist for individual bases; no much larger clone is one base distant. This entry comes from a study of CD8+ T cells in alopecia areata (dated by TCRdb to the late 2010s). For the study in its entirety: The treated patients, all with moderate-to-severe alopecia areata, were enrolled in an open-label pilot trial of oral tofacitinib given at 5 to 10 mg twice daily. Tofacitinib was administered for 6 to 18 months, and 6 months of follow-up off drug were then conducted to assess delayed response and recurrence. For the treated patients, the SALT score, which quantifies what percentage of scalp surface area is affected, served as the measure of disease severity. To study T cell clonal expansion in alopecia areata, the researchers applied high-throughput TCRbeta sequencing to both the C3H/HeJ mouse model and human patients. Scalp tissue and sorted CD4+ and CD8+ peripheral blood T cells from patchy and totalis/universalis alopecia areata patients and from healthy controls were covered by human TCRbeta sequencing. Tofacitinib-treated patients had biopsies at baseline and at 4 and 24 weeks of treatment, with a later scalp biopsy in several patients. Scalp clonality was compared across normal scalp (n=4), patchy alopecia areata scalp (n=8), and alopecia totalis/universalis scalp (n=8). RNA came from the PAXgene miRNA kit for fixed scalp, the miRNeasy kit for PBMCs, and the RNeasy kit for mouse skin. Amplification of TCRbeta CDR3 regions was done by immunoSEQ multiplex PCR using 35 Vbeta forward primers and 13 Jbeta reverse primers.

On the study overall, not on this receptor specifically: Compared with normal scalp, lesional scalp had higher clonality and more expanded CD8+ clones, particularly in alopecia totalis/universalis, a pattern that suggests antigenic drive. Tofacitinib significantly lowered scalp clonality and the number of expanded CD8+ clones among the top 100 scalp clones. Shared TCR sequences between patients were less evident than in mice, which may be partly attributable to HLA diversity in the patient population. Because the treated cohort was small and included a single nonresponder, larger studies are needed to assess links between baseline CD8+ expansion and response. Unlike mouse skin, which is dominated by gammadelta T cells, normal human skin has resident alphabeta T cells that are also sequenced, and this complicates analysis of the scalp TCR repertoire. Many expanded lesional clones were found to persist in scalp and blood during tofacitinib treatment, and relapse after treatment cessation may be partly explained by this persistence.

The receptor library was made with the immunoSEQ multiplex PCR assay. For TCR sequencing, RNA was extracted from every sample and reverse transcribed into cDNA to serve as template. SuperScript III was used for first-strand cDNA synthesis, primed with a 2:1 mix of oligo-dT and random hexamers. Amplification bias was assessed with a synthetic immune receptor repertoire, and residual bias was removed computationally. In the authors' own workflow: Raw reads were preprocessed for error removal, and CDR3 was defined according to IMGT conventions as running from the conserved cysteine to phenylalanine. Clonality was computed as 1 minus the Shannon entropy, with the entropy normalized by log2 of the number of productive unique TCRs. Whether each scalp clone was CD4 or CD8 was inferred by checking scalp TCRbeta sequences against the CD4 and CD8 repertoires from sorted blood. As stored in TCRdb, this immuneACCESS dataset retains in-frame rearrangements with V and J assigned. A fraction of the clones does not appear; measured against another copy, unresolved V genes explain less than half of the discrepancy, and the remainder lacks a known reason. V, J and clone size reflect that table, while D and trimming were determined from the DNA. This sample is represented by about 220,000 clones; about three fifths of them were singletons. 1.6% of the sample rests with the top ten.

The intended sense of this specimen's time point label: more than three weeks on oral tofacitinib. The sample's treatment or condition label, in plain terms: oral pan-JAK inhibitor, 5-10 mg twice daily. Lesional scalp punch biopsies and peripheral blood were obtained from alopecia areata patients. PBMCs were separated by density centrifugation and stained for CD3, CD4 and CD8, after which CD4+ and CD8+ T cells were sorted on a FACSAria. This TCR was sampled from a human donor with alopecia areata. This material consisted of CD4+ T cells sorted from blood, taken at week 4, from a patient treated with tofacitinib.

This receptor carries the CDR3 CASSRDGMNTEAFF. At the DNA level, the sequence is TGCGCCAGCAGCCGGGACGGCATGAACACTGAAGCTTTCTTT. The chain is made from TRBV4-3 and TRBJ1-1; TRBD1 might be the D gene, on 5 matching bases. Per the germline V gene, LGHNA is the CDR1 and YSLEER is the CDR2. The CDR3 spans 14 residues, from the cysteine through the phenylalanine. Kept here is only the CDR3 DNA, which spans 42 bases and is read in frame from base 1. The V and J ends are trimmed by 4 bases and 0 bases, leaving 9 bases between them.